A selection of T cell receptor beta chains follows, all from one sample in a study of cytomegalovirus exposure and HLA in healthy donors. The protocol was immunoSEQ multiplex PCR, while the TCRdb copy is restricted to in-frame clones and leaves out a portion. The table records some 160,000 clones, 70% to 90% of them present only once. The sample comprised PBMCs. Receptor source: a woman aged 18-29 years in good health and CMV-seronegative. CDR3s include the opening cysteine and the closing phenylalanine or tryptophan. The order of the fields is clone size, V gene, J gene, D gene, CDR3 DNA, CDR3 protein. D genes are given only for firm matches. Expanded clones get a size class; other rows say once, few or many, or leave the size out.

>-|TRBV4-1|TRBJ2-1|-
TGCGCCAGCAGCTCCGGGACTTCGCCTTACAATGAGCAGTTCTTC
CASSSGTSPYNEQFF
>-|TRBV27|TRBJ2-3|TRBD2
TGTGCCAGCAGACCCACCGGGACTAGCGGGAGGGCAAGAGATACGCAGTATTTT
CASRPTGTSGRARDTQYF
>-|TRBV7-9|TRBJ1-4|-
TGTGCCAGCAGCCCACCGGGGAGGGTGAATGAAAAACTGTTTTTT
CASSPPGRVNEKLFF
>few|TRBV5-5|TRBJ2-1|TRBD2
TGTGCCAGCAGCTTGACTAGCGGGACCAACAATGAGCAGTTCTTC
CASSLTSGTNNEQFF
>-|TRBV2|TRBJ2-1|TRBD1
TGTGCCAGCGGCACCCAGGGGGTAAATGAGCAGTTCTTC
CASGTQGVNEQFF
>-|TRBV5-4|TRBJ2-1|TRBD2
TGTGCCAGCAGCTTGGGGGGACTAGCGGGAGACTATGAGCAGTTCTTC
CASSLGGLAGDYEQFF
>once|TRBV10-1|TRBJ1-1|-
TGCGCCAGCAGTGACTCGCTACTCGCTGAAGCTTTCTTT
CASSDSLLAEAFF
>-|TRBV29-1|TRBJ2-5|-
TGCAGCGTTGAGGGACCCTTAGGGGGGACCCAGTACTTC
CSVEGPLGGTQYF
>-|TRBV19|TRBJ1-2|TRBD1
TGTGCCACCACGGAGTGGACAAGAGGGACAGGGGAAGATGGCTACACCTTC
CATTEWTRGTGEDGYTF
>-|TRBV10-1|TRBJ2-7|-
TGCGCCAGCAGTGAGAGTCAGGGCCCTTCCTACGAGCAGTACTTC
CASSESQGPSYEQYF
>-|TRBV7-9|TRBJ1-1|-
TGTGCCAGCAGCTTAGCGTCGGGGTTTACTGAAGCTTTCTTT
CASSLASGFTEAFF
>-|TRBV5-6|TRBJ2-1|TRBD1
TGTGCCAGCAGCACACGGACAGGGGACAATGAGCAGTTCTTC
CASSTRTGDNEQFF
>-|TRBV28|TRBJ1-3|-
TGTGCCAGCAGTTTATATGGGGAGGGAAACACCATATATTTT
CASSLYGEGNTIYF
>-|TRBV4-1|TRBJ2-2|-
TGCGCCAGCAGCCAAGGTTCCTCCGTGGGGGAGCTGTTTTTT
CASSQGSSVGELFF
>-|TRBV5-4|TRBJ2-7|TRBD1
TGTGCCAGCAGCGAAGGCCCGGGACAGGGTTACGAGCAGTACTTC
CASSEGPGQGYEQYF
>-|TRBV6-1|TRBJ1-1|-
TGTGCCAGCAGTGAATGGAGGGGAGCTGAAGCTTTCTTT
CASSEWRGAEAFF
>-|TRBV7-9|TRBJ2-2|-
TGTGCCAGCAGCTTAGCATCAGGTCCAACCGGGGAGCTGTTTTTT
CASSLASGPTGELFF
>-|TRBV14|TRBJ1-2|TRBD1
TGTGCCAGCAGCCAAGATTTCCTCAAATTAGGGGGCGCGGGGGGCTACACCTTC
CASSQDFLKLGGAGGYTF
>-|TRBV29-1|TRBJ1-1|-
TGCAGCGCCCGGGGGAGTTCTGCCACTGAAGCTTTCTTT
CSARGSSATEAFF
>-|TRBV6-5|TRBJ1-1|-
TGTGCCAGCAGTTACGGGGCAAACCCCACTGAAGCTTTCTTT
CASSYGANPTEAFF
>-|TRBV12-5|TRBJ2-7|TRBD2
TGTGCTAGTGGTTTGAGACTAGCGGGCGTCTTCTCCTACGAGCAGTACTTC
CASGLRLAGVFSYEQYF
>-|TRBV21-1|TRBJ2-1|-
TGTGCCAGCAGGGTGGTGGGGGGAAGCTCCTACAATGAGCAGTTCTTC
CASRVVGGSSYNEQFF
>-|TRBV6-1|TRBJ2-3|TRBD1
TGTGCCAGCAAGACCGGGACAGGGGTAGATACGCAGTATTTT
CASKTGTGVDTQYF
>-|TRBV5-6|TRBJ2-1|-
TGTGCCAGCAGCTTGGGACGGAGGTGGAATGAGCAGTTCTTC
CASSLGRRWNEQFF
>-|TRBV12-5|TRBJ2-7|-
TGTGCTAGTGGTTTTGTGGCTAGCTCCCACGAGCAGTACTTC
CASGFVASSHEQYF
>-|TRBV19|TRBJ1-1|-
TGTGCCAGTAGTATAGGCCAAGGTCCGGGTTGGACTGAAGCTTTCTTT
CASSIGQGPGWTEAFF
>-|TRBV10-3|TRBJ2-3|TRBD2
TGTGCCATCAGTGACCCCACCCCCCGGGGGAGGGCCTCAGATACGCAGTATTTT
CAISDPTPRGRASDTQYF
>once|TRBV19|TRBJ2-2|-
TGTGCCAGTACCACTGGGGCGGCCAACACCGGGGAGCTGTTTTTT
CASTTGAANTGELFF
>-|TRBV5-1|TRBJ1-2|TRBD1
TGCGCCAGCAGCTTGGCCGGGACAGGGGAGAACTATGGCTACACCTTC
CASSLAGTGENYGYTF
>-|TRBV6-1|TRBJ2-7|TRBD1
TGTGCCAGCAGTGATACAGGGGGATTCTACGAGCAGTACTTC
CASSDTGGFYEQYF
>-|TRBV7-2|TRBJ1-5|-
TGTGCCAGCAGCTTAGGGGGGGGAAGACAGCCCCAGCATTTT
CASSLGGGRQPQHF
>-|TRBV30|TRBJ2-7|-
TGTGCCTGGAGTGTCAGTCAAGTGGTGCACGAGCAGTACTTC
CAWSVSQVVHEQYF